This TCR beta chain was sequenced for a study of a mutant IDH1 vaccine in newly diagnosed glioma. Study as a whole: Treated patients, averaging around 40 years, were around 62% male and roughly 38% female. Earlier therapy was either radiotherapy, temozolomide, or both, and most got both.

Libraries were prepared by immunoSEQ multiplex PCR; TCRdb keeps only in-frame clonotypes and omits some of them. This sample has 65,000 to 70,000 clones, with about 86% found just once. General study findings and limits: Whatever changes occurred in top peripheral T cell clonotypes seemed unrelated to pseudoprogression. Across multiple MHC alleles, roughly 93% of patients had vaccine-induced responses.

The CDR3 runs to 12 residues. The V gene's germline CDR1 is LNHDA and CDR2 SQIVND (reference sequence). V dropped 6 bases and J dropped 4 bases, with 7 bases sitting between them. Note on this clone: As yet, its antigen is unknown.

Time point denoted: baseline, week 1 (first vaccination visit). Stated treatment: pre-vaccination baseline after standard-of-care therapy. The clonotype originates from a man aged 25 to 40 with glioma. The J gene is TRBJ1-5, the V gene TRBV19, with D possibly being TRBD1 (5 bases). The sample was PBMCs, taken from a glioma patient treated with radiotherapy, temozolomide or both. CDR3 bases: TGTGCCAGTAGGACAGTAAATCAGCCCCAGCATTTT. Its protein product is CASRTVNQPQHF.